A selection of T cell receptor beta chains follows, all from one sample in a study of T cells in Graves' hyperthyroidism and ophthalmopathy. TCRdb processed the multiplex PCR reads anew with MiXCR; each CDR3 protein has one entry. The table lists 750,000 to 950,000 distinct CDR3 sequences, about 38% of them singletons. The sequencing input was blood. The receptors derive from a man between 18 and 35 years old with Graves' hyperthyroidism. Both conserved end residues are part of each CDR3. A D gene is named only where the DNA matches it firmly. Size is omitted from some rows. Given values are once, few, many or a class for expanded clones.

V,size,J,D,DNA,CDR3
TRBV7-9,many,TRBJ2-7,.,TGTGCCAGCAGCTTCGGCCCCCAGGCGGCCTACGAGCAGTACTTC,CASSFGPQAAYEQYF
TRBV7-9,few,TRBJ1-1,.,TGTGCCAGCAAAGTCCGGGAGGGTGAAGCTTTCTTT,CASKVREGEAFF
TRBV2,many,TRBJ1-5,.,TGTGCCAGCACCATACAGGGCAATAGCAATCAGCCCCAGCATTTT,CASTIQGNSNQPQHF
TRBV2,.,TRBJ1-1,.,TGTGCCAGCAGTGGAACAGGGCGGGTTGAAGCTTTCTTT,CASSGTGRVEAFF
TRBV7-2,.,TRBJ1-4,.,TGTGCCAGCAGCTTAAGGGAGGCTTCAGAAAAACTGTTTTTT,CASSLREASEKLFF
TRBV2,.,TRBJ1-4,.,TGTGCCAGCAGTGAAGACAGGGCGCGGGGAAAACTGTTTTTT,CASSEDRARGKLFF
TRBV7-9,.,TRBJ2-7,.,TGTGCCAGCAGCTTTAGGAACAGGGCCTACGAGCAGTACTTC,CASSFRNRAYEQYF
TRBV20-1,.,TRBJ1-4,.,TGCAGTGCTAGAGATCAGGGAAACGAAAAACTGTTTTTT,CSARDQGNEKLFF
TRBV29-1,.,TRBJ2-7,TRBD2,TGCAGCGCTAGGACTAGCGGGGGCCCCTACGAGCAGTACTTC,CSARTSGGPYEQYF
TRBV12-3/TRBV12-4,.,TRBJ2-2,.,TGTGCCAGCAGCCAAGGGACCGCGGGTGGGCTGTTTTTT,CASSQGTAGGLFF
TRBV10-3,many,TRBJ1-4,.,TGTGCCATCAGTGAGTCGAGTTCCCACTCCAATGAAAAACTGTTTTTT,CAISESSSHSNEKLFF
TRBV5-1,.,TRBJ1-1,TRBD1,TGCGCCAGCGGAGGAGCACAGGGGAGGAGCACTGAAGCTTTCTTT,CASGGAQGRSTEAFF
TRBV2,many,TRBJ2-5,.,TGTGCCAGCAGTGTCCCGCGGGGCATAGCGGAGAAAGAGACCCAGTACTTC,CASSVPRGIAEKETQYF
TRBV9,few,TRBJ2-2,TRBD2,TGTGCCAGCAGCCGGGGACTAGCGGGACGCACCGGGGAGCTGTTTTTT,CASSRGLAGRTGELFF
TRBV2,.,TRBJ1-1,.,TGTGCCAGCAGTGATACTAGCGGGGGGCACCGGGGAGCTTTCTTT,CASSDTSGGHRGAFF
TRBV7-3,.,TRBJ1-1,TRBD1,TGTGCCAGCAGCTCTATTGGGACAGGGAACACTGAAGCTTTCTTT,CASSSIGTGNTEAFF